This TCR beta chain was observed in a study of blood T cell repertoires in COVID-19. Background on the study: Collection of acute and convalescent COVID-19 samples took place in the United States, Italy and Spain. The analysed material was cDNA or gDNA that came from T cells, B-cell-depleted T cells, or PBMCs.

Repertoires were generated with immunoSEQ multiplex PCR, while TCRdb's copy carries only in-frame clones and drops some. The table has about 410,000 clones, 89% seen once. Germline lookup yields CDR1 SGHNT and CDR2 YYREEE (reference sequence). The CDR3 loop spans 15 amino acids. Trimming cost V 0 bases and J 5 bases; bases outside gene matches: 2. The receptor was derived from a woman aged 35 to 49 with COVID-19, enrolled during active disease. Source material: peripheral blood. The genes are TRBV5-4 and TRBJ1-6, with 7 bases matching TRBD1. The CDR3 is CASSLVGTDNSPLHF. The CDR3 coding sequence is TGTGCCAGCAGCTTGGTTGGGACAGATAATTCACCCCTCCACTTT. The variable domain in full, completed from reference TRBV5-4 and TRBJ1-6, reads ETGVTQSPTHLIKTRGQQVTLRCSSQSGHNTVSWYQQALGQGPQFIFQYYREEENGRGNFPPRFSGLQFPNYSSELNVNALELDDSALYLCASSLVGTDNSPLHFGNGTRLTVT.